The 23 T cell receptor beta chains presented below share a single source sample, sequenced in a study of shared clonotypes between healthy human individuals. Cells designated naive CD8 were CD45RO-negative and were positively selected for CCR7, with terminally differentiated effector memory CD45RA+ cells excluded. The repertoire was sequenced with immunoSEQ multiplex PCR; TCRdb's copy has only in-frame clones and lacks some. The data show under 1 million clones, about 96% seen once. Sequencing was carried out using naive CD8+ T cells sorted from blood. All receptors derive from a man younger than 45 in good health.

The CDR3 nucleotides read TGTGCCAGTAGTATAGAGAGGGGATGGCATGAGCAGTTCTTC. Translation gives CASSIERGWHEQFF. J is TRBJ2-1 and V is TRBV19, with D perhaps given as TRBD1 or TRBD2 (5 bases each). V gave up 0 bases and J gave up 8 bases, with 11 bases separating them. The CDR3 runs to 14 residues. Germline lookup yields CDR1 LNHDA and CDR2 SQIVND (reference sequence).

The count of this clone is one. The V and J genes are TRBV18 and TRBJ2-7, with TRBD1 identical over 9 bases. The ends lost 3 bases at V and 5 bases at J; junction bases unmatched: 11. Germline CDR1 KGHSH, CDR2 LQKENI. CDR3 length: 16 residues. The CDR3 DNA follows: TGTGCCAGCTCACCGAGTACAGGGGGCAAGAAACACGAGCAGTACTTC. It is translated as CASSPSTGGKKHEQYF. Variable domain in full (rest from reference TRBV18 and TRBJ2-7): NAGVMQNPRHLVRRRGQEARLRCSPMKGHSHVYWYRQLPEEGLKFMVYLQKENIIDESGMPKERFSAEFPKEGPSILRIQQVVRGDSAAYFCASSPSTGGKKHEQYFGPGTRLTVT.

The chain carries TRBV28 and TRBJ2-7, with TRBD1 matching 8 bases. V gave up 5 bases and J gave up 0 bases; unmatched junction bases: 3. CDR3 length equals 14 residues. Germline CDR1 reads MDHEN; CDR2 reads SYDVKM. CDR3 loop: CASSRDRNSYEQYF. In nucleotides, the CDR3 is TGTGCCAGCAGTCGGGACAGGAACTCCTACGAGCAGTACTTC.

The J gene is TRBJ2-3, the V gene TRBV7-6; maybe TRBD2 (5 bases). CDR1 is SGHVS, CDR2 FNYEAQ, per germline. V shed 5 bases and J shed 0 bases, with 21 bases lying between them. The CDR3 spans 18 residues. The CDR3 DNA reads TGTGCCAGCAGCCTGACGCGTCTCGGACGGACTAGCACAGATACGCAGTATTTT. Translation gives CASSLTRLGRTSTDTQYF.

This clone came up once. The chain carries TRBV5-1 and TRBJ1-2; TRBD1 is a possible D gene (5 bases). Trimming removed 5 bases from V and 3 bases from J, with 14 bases in between. This CDR3 has 14 residues. Germline CDR1 SGHRS, CDR2 YFSETQ. CDR3 bases: TGCGCCAGCAGGGCAGACGGGGGAGACTATGGCTACACCTTC. Translating gives CASRADGGDYGYTF.

Of note for this clone: Within the sample, other DNA sequences also encode this same CDR3. This chain connects TRBV5-1 to TRBJ2-5; D is perhaps TRBD1 (5 bases). Per germline, CDR1 SGHRS and CDR2 YFSETQ. Trimming shortened V by 1 base and J by 5 bases, and 12 bases separated the two germline ends. CDR3 length equals 14 residues. The CDR3 region is CASSLQGSQETQYF. The DNA of the CDR3 is TGCGCCAGCAGCTTGCAGGGTAGCCAGGAGACCCAGTACTTC.

The chain combines TRBV5-4 with TRBJ2-1, with 13 bases lining up with TRBD2. CDR1 is SGHNT and CDR2 is YYREEE in the germline V gene (reference sequence). V dropped 0 bases and J dropped 10; count of bases not matched to a gene: 4. This CDR3 comprises 15 residues. The CDR3 here is CASSLGTSGSIEQFF. For the CDR3, the DNA is TGTGCCAGCAGCTTGGGGACTAGCGGGAGTATCGAGCAGTTCTTC.

This chain uses TRBV4-3 with TRBJ2-7; D gene uncertain. This CDR3 contains 14 residues. Per the germline V gene, CDR1 is LGHNA and CDR2 is YSLEER. V was clipped by 0 bases and J by 1 base, with 7 bases between them. This chain's CDR3 is CASSQELGSYEQYF. CDR3 bases: TGCGCCAGCAGCCAAGAGTTAGGGTCCTACGAGCAGTACTTC.

V gene TRBV15 combines with J gene TRBJ2-7; a possible D gene is TRBD1 (6 bases). V was shortened by 3 bases and J by 4 bases, with 10 bases between the two germline ends. CDR3 length equals 13 residues. Per the germline V gene, CDR1 is LNHNV and CDR2 is YYDKDF (reference sequence). The CDR3 nucleotides are TGTGCCACCAGCAGTGGACAGTCTTACGAGCAGTACTTC. Encoded protein: CATSSGQSYEQYF.

A word on this clone: No DNA is shown, since the ends of the CDR3 on it are uncertain; the CDR3 is the one TCRdb lists. Other DNA variants within this sample encode the same CDR3. The CDR3 region is CASSFGAGELFF. The chain joins TRBV27 to TRBJ2-2; the table assigns TRBD2, which was not confirmed against the DNA. The CDR3 totals 12 residues, both ends included. Germline V gene lookup returns CDR1 MNHEY and CDR2 SMNVEV (reference sequence).

V and J are TRBV10-1 and TRBJ2-3; a possible D gene is TRBD2 (5 bases). Germline-derived CDR1 and CDR2 are WNHNN and SYGVQD (reference sequence). V shed 3 bases and J shed 3 bases, with 13 bases lying between them. The CDR3 length is 15 residues. The CDR3 region is CASSDSGRSTDTQYF. The DNA of the CDR3 is TGCGCCAGCAGTGATAGTGGGAGATCAACAGATACGCAGTATTTT.

This chain uses TRBV27 with TRBJ2-2; unclear D gene. The CDR3 has 11 residues. The V gene's germline CDR1 is MNHEY and CDR2 SMNVEV (reference sequence). The V end lost 10 bases, the J end lost 7 bases, and 10 bases lay between the germline ends. CDR3 loop: CATVWGGELFF. The CDR3 DNA reads TGTGCCACCGTTTGGGGCGGGGAGCTGTTTTTT.

The chain combines TRBV5-5 with TRBJ1-1; the D is unclear. The CDR3 has 13 residues. The germline V and J ends were trimmed by 6 bases and 4 bases, with 13 bases remaining between them. Germline-derived CDR1 and CDR2 are SGHKS and YYEKEE (reference sequence). CDR3 amino acids: CASTQTSSTEAFF. CDR3 nucleotides: TGTGCCAGCACCCAGACCTCGAGCACTGAAGCTTTCTTT.

The chain employs TRBV13 and TRBJ2-7, with D unresolved. Trimming removed 5 bases at V and 0 bases at J, with 14 bases between. The CDR3 has 15 residues. The germline V gene encodes CDR1 PRHDT and CDR2 FYEKMQ (reference sequence). CDR3 DNA: TGTGCCAGCAGCAAGTTGGCAGGAGTCTCCTACGAGCAGTACTTC. Translating it yields CASSKLAGVSYEQYF.

The chain employs TRBV29-1 and TRBJ2-2; a weak D match, TRBD2 (6 bases). The germline V gene has CDR1 SQVTM and CDR2 ANQGSEA. The length of the CDR3 is 15 residues. V was shortened by 4 bases and J by 0 bases, with 12 bases between the two germline ends. In DNA form, the CDR3 reads TGCAGCGTTGGGATAGCGGAAACGAACACCGGGGAGCTGTTTTTT. Translated: CSVGIAETNTGELFF.

The chain couples TRBV9 to TRBJ1-1, with unresolved D. V was shortened by 2 bases and J by 1 base, with 3 bases between the two germline ends. Germline V CDR1 and CDR2: SGDLS, YYNGEE. CDR3 length: 12 amino acids. The CDR3 region is CASSVENTEAFF. The CDR3 DNA reads as TGTGCCAGCAGCGTGGAGAACACTGAAGCTTTCTTT.

The genes are TRBV7-9 and TRBJ1-1; D uncertain. CDR3 length: 12 amino acids. The germline V and J ends were trimmed by 5 bases and 7 bases, with 11 bases remaining between them. The V gene's germline CDR1 is SEHNR and CDR2 FQNEAQ (reference sequence). DNA for the CDR3: TGTGCCAGCAGCCCAGGCGGAATTGAAGCTTTCTTT. This translates into CASSPGGIEAFF. Variable domain in full (rest from reference TRBV7-9 and TRBJ1-1): DTGVSQNPRHKITKRGQNVTFRCDPISEHNRLYWYRQTLGQGPEFLTYFQNEAQLEKSRLLSDRFSAERPKGSFSTLEIQRTEQGDSAMYLCASSPGGIEAFFGQGTRLTVV.

The chain employs TRBV27 and TRBJ2-1; no clear D gene. In germline, CDR1 is MNHEY, CDR2 SMNVEV (reference sequence). CDR3 length: 16 residues. V was trimmed by 4 bases and J by 1 base, leaving 14 bases between them. The CDR3 bases are TGTGCCAGCAGTTCCCTCACTGGCCGATCCTACAATGAGCAGTTCTTC. Its protein product is CASSSLTGRSYNEQFF.

This rearrangement joins TRBV13 to TRBJ2-5; tentatively, D is TRBD1 (5 bases). Germline CDR1 reads PRHDT; CDR2 reads FYEKMQ (reference sequence). The V and J ends lost 6 bases and 1 base respectively, with 21 bases between them. The CDR3 covers 17 residues. CDR3 region: CASSLGAPGDLQETQYF. As DNA, the CDR3 is TGTGCCAGCAGTCTAGGGGCGCCAGGAGATCTCCAAGAGACCCAGTACTTC.

The CDR3 reads CASSEARTGPSYEQYF. The CDR3 bases are TGTGCCAGCAGTGAAGCGCGGACAGGGCCCTCCTACGAGCAGTACTTC. J is TRBJ2-7 and V is TRBV6-1; 8 nucleotides align to TRBD1. CDR3 length: 16 residues. Germline CDR1 reads MNHNS; CDR2 reads SASEGT. Losses at the gene ends were 0 bases for V and 0 bases for J; bases not matched to a gene: 4.

The CDR3 protein is CASSYSGQLNYGYTF. CDR3 sequence (DNA): TGTGCCAGCAGTTACTCGGGACAGCTGAACTATGGCTACACCTTC. This chain uses TRBV6-5 with TRBJ1-2; 7 bases match TRBD1. This CDR3 is 15 amino acids long. The V gene end was trimmed by 0 bases and the J gene end by 2 bases; junction bases not matched to a gene: 3. Germline-derived CDR1 and CDR2 are MNHEY and SVGAGI.

V gene TRBV7-9 combines with J gene TRBJ1-3; TRBD1 matches at 8 bases. V dropped 0 bases and J dropped 4; count of bases not matched to a gene: 8. Germline V CDR1 and CDR2: SEHNR, FQNEAQ (reference sequence). This CDR3 is built from 17 residues. The CDR3: CASSLAHPDRAGNTIYF. Here the CDR3 DNA reads TGTGCCAGCAGCTTAGCCCACCCGGACAGGGCCGGAAACACCATATATTTT.

This sequence joins TRBV11-2 and TRBJ2-3; 11 bases fit TRBD2. V dropped 5 bases and J dropped 1; count of bases not matched to a gene: 14. Germline assignment: CDR1 SGHAT and CDR2 FQNNGV. The CDR3 spans 19 residues. CDR3 sequence (DNA): TGTGCCAGCAGCCCAGACGTTTGGGGGACTAGCGGCCGCACAGATACGCAGTATTTT. Protein product: CASSPDVWGTSGRTDTQYF.